These 19 T cell receptor beta chains were sequenced from one sample in a study of T cell changes during pregnancy in multiple sclerosis. Generated by immunoSEQ multiplex PCR, the TCRdb table keeps only in-frame clones and is missing some. The sample lists 65,000 to 90,000 clones; about 93% were seen once. Sample: CD4+ T cells from peripheral blood mononuclear cells, taken after pregnancy. The receptor set was obtained from a female donor with multiple sclerosis, enrolled in a pregnancy study.

The J gene is TRBJ1-1, the V gene TRBV10-3, with TRBD1 matching 7 bases. Germline V gives CDR1 ENHRY, CDR2 SYGVKD. V shed 0 bases, J shed 6 bases, and the junction held 10 bases outside the gene matches. This CDR3 region has 16 residues. CDR3 bases: TGTGCCATCAGTGAGTCCTCGACAGGGCGTAGCGCTGAAGCTTTCTTT. This translates into CAISESSTGRSAEAFF.

The sample holds one count of this clone. The chain is built from TRBV6-1 and TRBJ1-4; possibly TRBD1 for D (6 bases). CDR1 and CDR2 from the germline V gene are MNHNS and SASEGT. The CDR3 extends over 15 amino acids. Between the trimmed V and J ends, which lost 2 bases and 2 bases, there was a span of 9 bases. This CDR3 is CASSENRVTNEKLFF. CDR3 nucleotides: TGTGCCAGCAGTGAAAACAGGGTGACTAATGAAAAACTGTTTTTT.

The chain joins TRBV6-5 to TRBJ1-4; D perhaps matches TRBD1 (5 bases). V lost 0 bases and J lost 7, with 9 bases in between. Germline loops: CDR1 MNHEY, CDR2 SVGAGI. The CDR3 totals 14 residues. CDR3 sequence: CASSYSGRGEKLFF. CDR3 in DNA: TGTGCCAGCAGTTACTCGGGGAGGGGTGAAAAACTGTTTTTT.

V and J are TRBV28 and TRBJ1-1; maybe TRBD1 (5 bases). The V and J ends lost 6 bases and 0 bases respectively, with 17 bases between them. CDR1 and CDR2 from the germline V gene are MDHEN and SYDVKM. The CDR3 has 16 amino acids. Written as DNA, the CDR3 is TGTGCCAGCAGGCTTCCCAGGGTCCCGATGAACACTGAAGCTTTCTTT. As protein: CASRLPRVPMNTEAFF.

V is TRBV19 and J is TRBJ2-6; TRBD1 matches at 8 bases. The CDR3 totals 16 residues. Germline V lookup: CDR1 LNHDA, CDR2 SQIVND (reference sequence). The ends lost 7 bases at V and 0 bases at J; junction bases unmatched: 5. Here the CDR3 reads CASMDRATSGANVLTF. DNA of the CDR3: TGTGCCAGTATGGACAGGGCAACCTCTGGGGCCAACGTCCTGACTTTC.

The table lists this clone with a count of one. The chain is built from TRBV7-3 and TRBJ2-7, with a weak D call TRBD2 (5 bases). Per germline, CDR1 SGHTA and CDR2 FQGTGA. The CDR3 extends over 16 amino acids. Trimming removed 5 bases at V and 3 bases at J, with 20 bases between. CDR3: CASSPGNSGLGYEQYF. CDR3 sequence (DNA): TGTGCCAGCAGCCCCGGGAACAGCGGTCTAGGCTACGAGCAGTACTTC.

The chain combines TRBV10-3 with TRBJ1-1; 7 bases agree with TRBD1. The CDR3 has 15 residues. Germline values: CDR1 ENHRY, CDR2 SYGVKD. The V and J ends lost 4 bases and 0 bases, in that order; junction bases with no gene match: 5. For the CDR3, the DNA is TGTGCCATCAGTGGCCGGGACAGAATGAACACTGAAGCTTTCTTT. Amino acids: CAISGRDRMNTEAFF.

V usage is TRBV19 and J usage is TRBJ1-5; D is perhaps TRBD1 (5 bases). CDR1 is LNHDA, CDR2 SQIVND, per germline (reference sequence). Trimming shortened V by 5 bases and J by 0 bases, and 17 bases separated the two germline ends. CDR3 length: 17 amino acids. Here the CDR3 reads CASSGGRRGLSNQPQHF. The CDR3 DNA is TGTGCCAGTAGTGGGGGGAGGAGAGGCCTTAGCAATCAGCCCCAGCATTTT.

The chain uses TRBV19 and TRBJ2-5, with 7 bases aligning to TRBD1. Unmatched junction bases numbered 8, after V lost 5 bases and J lost 5 bases. From germline, CDR1 is LNHDA and CDR2 SQIVND (reference sequence). This CDR3 comprises 14 residues. CDR3 region: CASSSTGFMETQYF. The CDR3 region has the DNA TGTGCCAGTAGTTCGACAGGGTTCATGGAGACCCAGTACTTC.

The chain is built from TRBV7-3 and TRBJ2-3; 7 positions agree with TRBD1. The CDR3 consists of 15 residues. CDR1 is SGHTA and CDR2 is FQGTGA in the germline V gene. V gave up 5 bases and J gave up 3 bases; unmatched junction bases: 8. The CDR3, as DNA: TGTGCCAGCAGCCAAGGGCCAGGGGGAACAGATACGCAGTATTTT. Protein: CASSQGPGGTDTQYF.

The chain is built from TRBV5-1 and TRBJ2-5, with 13 bases aligning to TRBD2. With 4 bases clipped from V and 2 bases from J, the junction kept 14 bases outside the gene matches. Per germline, CDR1 SGHRS and CDR2 YFSETQ. This CDR3 has 19 residues. CDR3 sequence reads: CASSPGLAGVFVRQETQYF. CDR3 nucleotides: TGCGCCAGCAGCCCTGGACTAGCGGGAGTTTTTGTAAGGCAAGAGACCCAGTACTTC.

The chain joins TRBV19 to TRBJ1-5; D is possibly TRBD1 (6 bases). Germline V gene sequence: CDR1 LNHDA, CDR2 SQIVND (reference sequence). Trimming took off 6 bases at V and 4 bases at J, with 19 bases between the two ends. CDR3 length equals 16 residues. The CDR3, as DNA: TGTGCCAGTAGAGGGGGGGGGTCCTCGGGGAATCAGCCCCAGCATTTT. It is translated as CASRGGGSSGNQPQHF.

The V and J genes are TRBV29-1 and TRBJ2-1; 7 bases agree with TRBD2. CDR3 length: 13 residues. Germline lookup yields CDR1 SQVTM and CDR2 ANQGSEA. V was pared by 4 bases and J by 5 bases, with 5 bases of the junction left unmatched. The CDR3 loop is CSVGQRGNNEQFF. In DNA form, the CDR3 reads TGCAGCGTTGGCCAGCGGGGTAACAATGAGCAGTTCTTC.

The V and J genes are TRBV4-1 and TRBJ2-7; the match to TRBD1 covers 9 bases. Trimming cost V 1 base and J 3 bases; bases outside gene matches: 4. Germline CDR1 and CDR2: MGHRA and YSYEKL. CDR3 length: 15 amino acids. In DNA, the CDR3 is TGCGCCAGCAGCCAAGCGGGACAGGGAATCTACGAGCAGTACTTC. Its protein product is CASSQAGQGIYEQYF.

This clone was detected once. This rearrangement joins TRBV19 to TRBJ1-5; D may be TRBD1 (6 bases). The germline V and J ends were trimmed by 9 bases and 2 bases, with 11 bases remaining between them. Germline CDR1 reads LNHDA; CDR2 reads SQIVND (reference sequence). This CDR3 has 13 amino acids. The CDR3 loop reads CASAGEGNQPQHF. Here the CDR3 DNA reads TGTGCCAGCGCAGGGGAAGGCAATCAGCCCCAGCATTTT. Based on the CDR3 plus reference TRBV19 and TRBJ1-5, the full variable domain is DGGITQSPKYLFRKEGQNVTLSCEQNLNHDAMYWYRQDPGQGLRLIYYSQIVNDFQKGDIAEGYSVSREKKESFPLTVTSAQKNPTAFYLCASAGEGNQPQHFGDGTRLSIL.

This sequence joins TRBV30 and TRBJ1-6, with 9 bases identical to TRBD1. Germline CDR1 is GTSNPN and CDR2 is SVGIG (reference sequence). V gave up 6 bases and J gave up 0 bases; unmatched junction bases: 9. This CDR3 has 17 amino acids. CDR3 amino acids: CACPRQGVSSYNSPLHF. The CDR3 DNA sequence: TGTGCCTGCCCCCGACAGGGGGTAAGCTCCTATAATTCACCCCTCCACTTT.

The chain combines TRBV10-3 with TRBJ2-1, with D possibly TRBD2 on 6 matching bases. Trimming pared 1 base from V and 9 bases from J, leaving 16 bases between. The CDR3 is 15 amino acids. CDR1 is ENHRY, CDR2 SYGVKD, per germline. The chain's CDR3 is CAISEFREATGEQFF. The CDR3 nucleotides are TGTGCCATCAGTGAGTTCAGGGAGGCTACTGGTGAGCAGTTCTTC.

V and J are TRBV4-2 and TRBJ2-1; 12 positions match TRBD2. There are 19 residues in the CDR3. Trimming cost V 1 base and J 4 bases; bases outside gene matches: 11. The germline gives CDR1 LGHNA, CDR2 YNFKEQ. CDR3 coding DNA: TGTGCCAGCAGCCAAGGATGGGCTAGCGGGAGGGCCACTTACAATGAGCAGTTCTTC. Protein sequence: CASSQGWASGRATYNEQFF.

The chain has TRBV7-3 and TRBJ2-3; maybe TRBD1 (6 bases). V was pared by 5 bases and J by 5 bases, with 11 bases between. Germline V gene data show CDR1 as SGHTA and CDR2 as FQGTGA. There are 13 residues in the CDR3. As DNA, the CDR3 is TGTGCCAGCAGCCGAGACAGGCAAGATACGCAGTATTTT. It is translated as CASSRDRQDTQYF.